The 13 T cell receptor beta chains below were found in one sample sequenced in a study of T cell responses to AZD1222 COVID-19 vaccine. Profiled with immunoSEQ multiplex PCR; TCRdb holds only in-frame clones, not every one. This table has about 150,000 clones, approximately 90% appearing once. This material consisted of peripheral blood, taken on day 0 of AZD1222 vaccination. The receptors shown here come from an adult in good health.

This chain uses TRBV19 with TRBJ1-5; no clear D gene. The V gene lost 2 bases and the J gene lost 9 bases, with 23 bases spanning the gap. CDR3 length equals 17 residues. The germline CDR1 and CDR2 sequences are LNHDA and SQIVND (reference sequence). The chain's CDR3 is CASSISSIVIRPGPQHF. In DNA form, the CDR3 reads TGTGCCAGTAGTATATCTTCGATCGTGATACGTCCAGGGCCCCAGCATTTT. The variable domain in full, with the rest retrieved from reference TRBV19 and TRBJ1-5, is DGGITQSPKYLFRKEGQNVTLSCEQNLNHDAMYWYRQDPGQGLRLIYYSQIVNDFQKGDIAEGYSVSREKKESFPLTVTSAQKNPTAFYLCASSISSIVIRPGPQHFGDGTRLSIL.

Remarks on this clone: An end of the junction does not agree with germline; a read error may underlie this. The rearrangement uses TRBV3-1 (or the pseudogene TRBV3-2) and TRBJ2-1; the match to TRBD2 covers 9 bases. The CDR3 is made up of 14 amino acids. From germline, CDR1 is LGHDT and CDR2 YNNKEL (reference sequence). The CDR3 sequence is CASGQRGAYNEQFF. Here the CDR3 DNA reads TGTGCCAGCGGCCAGCGGGGGGCCTACAATGAGCAGTTCTTC.

This clone was detected ten times or more. The chain uses TRBV5-8 and TRBJ1-2; D uncertain. The germline V and J ends were trimmed by 3 bases and 3 bases, with 15 bases remaining between them. CDR3 size: 15 residues. CDR1 SGHTS and CDR2 YDEGEE come from the germline V gene. CDR3 loop: CASSSLGFGDYGYTF. DNA of the CDR3: TGTGCCAGCAGCTCGCTCGGCTTCGGGGACTATGGCTACACCTTC.

The chain carries TRBV7-2 and TRBJ2-7, with 9 bases that match TRBD2. With V trimmed by 4 bases and J by 0 bases, 4 bases remained unmatched. The CDR3 extends over 15 amino acids. Germline V gives CDR1 SGHTA, CDR2 FQGNSA. CDR3: CASSWLAGSSYEQYF. DNA for the CDR3: TGTGCCAGCAGCTGGCTAGCGGGGAGCTCCTACGAGCAGTACTTC.

The V and J genes are TRBV5-1 and TRBJ2-5; possible D gene TRBD1, 5 bases. Germline CDR1 SGHRS, CDR2 YFSETQ. V shed 7 bases and J shed 1 base, with 11 bases lying between them. The CDR3 is made up of 13 amino acids. In DNA form, the CDR3 reads TGCGCCAGCTCGACAGTACCCCAAGAGACCCAGTACTTC. Its protein product is CASSTVPQETQYF.

This chain joins TRBV27 and TRBJ2-7, with a tentative D call TRBD1 (5 bases). Trimming pared 0 bases from V and 1 base from J, leaving 7 bases between. From germline, CDR1 is MNHEY and CDR2 SMNVEV (reference sequence). The CDR3 has 14 amino acids. Here the CDR3 DNA reads TGTGCCAGCAGTTTATCGTACAGGTCCTACGAGCAGTACTTC. Its protein product is CASSLSYRSYEQYF.

The V gene is TRBV18, the J gene TRBJ2-1; the D gene could be TRBD1 or TRBD2 (5 bases each). The length of the CDR3 is 11 residues. Germline CDR1 KGHSH, CDR2 LQKENI. The V end lost 2 bases, the J end lost 9 bases, and 5 bases lay between the germline ends. CDR3 protein: CASSPGGEQFF. CDR3 bases: TGTGCCAGCTCACCAGGGGGTGAGCAGTTCTTC.

The V gene is TRBV11-2, the J gene TRBJ1-1; 7 bases map to TRBD1. Trimming took 5 bases from V and 4 from J; bases not matched to a gene: 7. CDR3 length equals 14 residues. Germline loops: CDR1 SGHAT, CDR2 FQNNGV. The CDR3 loop is CASSHDRVGTEAFF. The CDR3 DNA sequence: TGTGCCAGCAGCCACGACAGGGTGGGCACTGAAGCTTTCTTT.

The V gene is TRBV3-1 (or the pseudogene TRBV3-2), the J gene TRBJ2-5; 9 bases are a match to TRBD2. Looked up from germline, CDR1 is LGHDT and CDR2 is YNNKEL (reference sequence). V lost 4 bases and J lost 4; bases outside the gene matches: 7. CDR3 length equals 15 residues. The CDR3 region is CASSLRRGGIETQYF. The CDR3 DNA follows: TGTGCCAGCAGCCTCAGGCGGGGGGGGATAGAGACCCAGTACTTC.

The chain has TRBV7-3 and TRBJ2-3, with 15 bases aligning to TRBD2. The V gene's germline CDR1 is SGHTA and CDR2 FQGTGA. The trim removed 5 bases at V and 8 bases at J, leaving 8 bases unmatched. This CDR3 spans 16 amino acids. CDR3 loop: CASSAGLAGGLATQYF. The DNA for the CDR3 is TGTGCCAGCAGCGCAGGACTAGCGGGGGGGTTAGCTACGCAGTATTTT.

V and J are TRBV19 and TRBJ2-1; D possibly corresponds to TRBD1 (5 bases). CDR3 length equals 16 residues. Germline V lookup: CDR1 LNHDA, CDR2 SQIVND (reference sequence). V was shortened by 6 bases and J by 4 bases, with 19 bases between the two germline ends. CDR3 DNA: TGTGCCAGTAGCCCCCTGGGCAGGGTGAAATACAATGAGCAGTTCTTC. It yields the protein CASSPLGRVKYNEQFF. The whole variable domain, filled in from reference TRBV19 and TRBJ2-1, reads DGGITQSPKYLFRKEGQNVTLSCEQNLNHDAMYWYRQDPGQGLRLIYYSQIVNDFQKGDIAEGYSVSREKKESFPLTVTSAQKNPTAFYLCASSPLGRVKYNEQFFGPGTRLTVL.

V gene TRBV6-2 or TRBV6-3 combines with J gene TRBJ2-7; 10 bases are shared with TRBD1. Looked up from germline, CDR1 is MNHEY and CDR2 is SVGEGT. The CDR3 is 15 residues long. The J segment lost 6 bases and the V segment lost 2 bases, leaving 7 bases of the junction unmatched. The CDR3 here is CASSYGGQGFREQYF. The CDR3 nucleotides are TGTGCCAGCAGTTACGGGGGACAGGGGTTTCGCGAGCAGTACTTC.

This clone appeared once. The chain carries TRBV11-2 and TRBJ2-5, with 11 bases identical to TRBD2. Germline V gene lookup returns CDR1 SGHAT and CDR2 FQNNGV. The CDR3 runs 16 residues. Trimming at V came to 5 bases and at J to 2 bases, leaving 7 bases not matched to a gene. CDR3 sequence reads: CASSPRTSGSQETQYF. The CDR3 region has the DNA TGTGCCAGCAGCCCGAGGACTAGCGGGTCACAAGAGACCCAGTACTTC.